This is a list of T cell receptor beta chains from one sample in a study of blood T cell repertoires in COVID-19. Produced via immunoSEQ multiplex PCR; TCRdb's table is partial and in-frame only. This table holds about 230,000 clones, approximately 83% found once. The sample taken for sequencing was peripheral blood. Receptors were obtained from a woman in her twenties or thirties with COVID-19, enrolled during active disease. Both conserved end residues are part of each CDR3. A D gene is named only where the DNA matches it firmly. Clone size is stated in some rows and not others, as once, few, many or a class when expanded.

clone_size j_call d_call v_call cdr3_length cdr3_nt cdr3_aa
. TRBJ2-4 TRBD2 TRBV5-1 22 TGCGCCAGCAGCTCCCCGGGACTAGCGGGAGGGCTCTCTGAGTTTGGCAAAAACATTCAGTACTTC CASSSPGLAGGLSEFGKNIQYF
. TRBJ2-7 . TRBV30 14 TGTGCCTGGACCCCCCCGCAGTTCTCCTACGAGCAGTACTTC CAWTPPQFSYEQYF
once TRBJ1-5 . TRBV25-1 14 TGTGCCAGCCTCGGGAAGAGTGGCAATCAGCCCCAGCATTTT CASLGKSGNQPQHF
once TRBJ2-5 . TRBV5-1 15 TGCGCCAGCAGCTTGGGTGGCAGTCCCCAAGAGACCCAGTACTTC CASSLGGSPQETQYF
. TRBJ1-1 . TRBV5-1 16 TGCGCCAGCAGTTACTTACAGGGTTCCCTGAACACTGAAGCTTTCTTT CASSYLQGSLNTEAFF
. TRBJ1-2 . TRBV4-2 14 TGTGCCAGCAGCCAAGACGGCAGGGACTATGGCTACACCTTC CASSQDGRDYGYTF
. TRBJ1-4 . TRBV15 14 TGTGCCACCAGCAGTACACGGGGGTTTGAAAAACTGTTTTTT CATSSTRGFEKLFF
once TRBJ2-2 TRBD1 TRBV13 17 TGTGCCAGCAGCTTACGTGGTACAGGGGGGCACACCGGGGAGCTGTTTTTT CASSLRGTGGHTGELFF
few TRBJ2-1 . TRBV10-3 14 TGTGCCATCAGTGAAGGACAGCCTGGCCATGAGCAGTTCTTC CAISEGQPGHEQFF
. TRBJ1-5 . TRBV24-1 13 TGTGCCACCAGCGGTGGGGGGAATCAGCCCCAGCATTTT CATSGGGNQPQHF
. TRBJ2-3 TRBD1 TRBV6-5 15 TGTGCCAGCAGTTCCTGGGACAGCCGAGGGGATACGCAGTATTTT CASSSWDSRGDTQYF
. TRBJ2-7 TRBD1 TRBV9 18 TGTGCCAGCAGCGTAGAACCCGACGGGACAGGGAGCTCCTACGAGCAGTACTTC CASSVEPDGTGSSYEQYF
. TRBJ1-5 . TRBV5-5 15 TGTGCCAGCAGCTTCGGATTGGGCGGGAATCAGCCCCAGCATTTT CASSFGLGGNQPQHF
. TRBJ2-5 . TRBV2 13 TGTGCCAGCCTGGGGGGGCTTGGGGAGACCCAGTACTTC CASLGGLGETQYF
. TRBJ2-3 TRBD2 TRBV5-4 16 TGTGCCAGCAGCTTGGGGTTAGCGGGAGGGGATGGTACGCAGTATTTT CASSLGLAGGDGTQYF
. TRBJ2-2 . TRBV14 15 TGTGCCAGCAGCCCCATGCGGGAAAACACCGGGGAGCTGTTTTTT CASSPMRENTGELFF
. TRBJ2-5 TRBD2 TRBV5-1 16 TGCGCCAGCAGCCGGGGGGACGGGCTGCGCAAAGAGACCCAGTACTTC CASSRGDGLRKETQYF
. TRBJ2-2 TRBD1 TRBV28 15 TGTGCCAGCAGTTTCCAGGGGGCAGGGACCGGGGAGCTGTTTTTT CASSFQGAGTGELFF
. TRBJ1-1 . TRBV1 16 TGCACCAGCAGCCAAGTCCCAGGGGAACGAAACACTGAAGCTTTCTTT CTSSQVPGERNTEAFF
. TRBJ2-6 . TRBV6-6 18 TGTGCCAGCAGTCAACAGGGTCTCCGGTCATTTGGGGCCAACGTCCTGACTTTC CASSQQGLRSFGANVLTF
. TRBJ1-6 TRBD1 TRBV6-5 13 TGTGCCAGCAGGGACAGGGGCAATTCACCCCTCCACTTT CASRDRGNSPLHF
. TRBJ2-1 TRBD2 TRBV19 15 TGTGCCAGTAGTATAGAACTAGCGGGATACAATGAGCAGTTCTTC CASSIELAGYNEQFF
. TRBJ2-1 . TRBV5-1 15 TGCGCCAGCAGCCCGGGGGACCGACCCTACAATGAGCAGTTCTTC CASSPGDRPYNEQFF
many TRBJ2-2 TRBD2 TRBV12-5 15 TGTGCTAGTGGTACGCGACTAGCAGCCACCGGGGAGCTGTTTTTT CASGTRLAATGELFF
. TRBJ2-7 TRBD2 TRBV28 16 TGTGCCAGCAGTTTATTAGCGGCAACAACGGGAGGCGAGCAGTACTTC CASSLLAATTGGEQYF
. TRBJ2-1 TRBD2 TRBV3-1/TRBV3-2 16 TGTGCCAGCAGACTAGAGGCTAGCGGGAGATACAATGAGCAGTTCTTC CASRLEASGRYNEQFF
. TRBJ2-2 . TRBV9 16 TGTGCCAGCAGCGCGACGACAGGTACGAACACCGGGGAGCTGTTTTTT CASSATTGTNTGELFF
. TRBJ2-2 TRBD2 TRBV6-2/TRBV6-3 16 TGTGCCAGCAGTTCGTGGACTAGCGGGTACACCGGGGAGCTGTTTTTT CASSSWTSGYTGELFF
. TRBJ1-1 TRBD1 TRBV30 14 TGTGCCTGGAGAATAGGGGGACAGGGTAACGGAGCTTTCTTT CAWRIGGQGNGAFF
. TRBJ2-5 . TRBV27 15 TGTGCCAGCAGCCCCTCCCGGACAACAGTAGAGACCCAGTACTTC CASSPSRTTVETQYF
. TRBJ2-1 TRBD2 TRBV5-1 16 TGCGCCAGCAGCTACGGACTAGCGGGAGGACTCAATGAGCAGTTCTTC CASSYGLAGGLNEQFF
. TRBJ1-6 . TRBV9 13 TGTGCCAGCAGCGTAGACCCTCAGGGACCCCTCCACTTT CASSVDPQGPLHF
. TRBJ2-7 . TRBV7-2 15 TGTGCCAGCAGCTTACGGTCAGAGGGCCCCTACGAGCAGTACTTC CASSLRSEGPYEQYF
. TRBJ2-1 TRBD2 TRBV7-7 15 TGTGCCAGCAGCCCGGGGACTAGCGGTTACAATGAGCAGTTCTTC CASSPGTSGYNEQFF
. TRBJ1-2 TRBD1 TRBV11-2 15 TGTGCCAGCAGCTTAGCGGACAGGGGCGGCTATGGCTACACCTTC CASSLADRGGYGYTF
. TRBJ2-1 . TRBV6-2/TRBV6-3 12 TGTGCCAGCAGTTCCACAGGGAATGAGCAGTTCTTC CASSSTGNEQFF
. TRBJ2-5 . TRBV7-9 14 TGTGCCAGCAGCCCCCGGGACAAAGAAGAGACCCAGTACTTC CASSPRDKEETQYF
. TRBJ1-3 TRBD1 TRBV6-5 15 TGTGCCAGCAGTTTAGGACAGGGGGGCGGAAACACCATATATTTT CASSLGQGGGNTIYF
. TRBJ2-1 . TRBV12-5 18 TGTGCTAGTGCCAGTAAGACAGCTCTAAAGCCCCCCTACAATGAGCAGTTCTTC CASASKTALKPPYNEQFF
. TRBJ2-5 . TRBV9 13 TGTGCCAGCAGCGTAGGGTCGGGAGAGACCCAGTACTTC CASSVGSGETQYF
. TRBJ2-1 . TRBV4-3 14 TGCGCCAGCAGCCAAGAGATGGAGTGGCATGAGCAGTTCTTC CASSQEMEWHEQFF
. TRBJ2-3 TRBD1 TRBV5-6 15 TGTGCCAGCAGCTCGACAGGGGGAAACACAGATACGCAGTATTTT CASSSTGGNTDTQYF
few TRBJ2-2 . TRBV4-3 15 TGCGCCAGCAGCCAAGGGTCTAGCTTTACCGGGGAGCTGTTTTTT CASSQGSSFTGELFF
. TRBJ2-1 TRBD2 TRBV6-5 16 TGTGCCAGCAGTTTCCAGACTAGCGGGGGTAGGGATGAGCAGTTCTTC CASSFQTSGGRDEQFF
. TRBJ1-5 TRBD1 TRBV2 14 TGTGCCAGCAGTGAGGGACAGACTAATCAGCCCCAGCATTTT CASSEGQTNQPQHF
. TRBJ2-5 . TRBV4-1 15 TGCGCCAGCAGCCAAGTGGCGGCCTTACGAGAGACCCAGTACTTC CASSQVAALRETQYF
. TRBJ1-4 TRBD1 TRBV28 13 TGTGCCAGCAGTATCGACAGGGTCGAAAAACTGTTTTTT CASSIDRVEKLFF
once TRBJ1-6 TRBD1 TRBV3-1/TRBV3-2 14 TGTGCCAGCAGCCAAGAGACAGGGAGTTCACCCCTCCACTTT CASSQETGSSPLHF
. TRBJ1-2 . TRBV5-5 13 TGTGCCAGCAGCTTGGCCGTCGGGGTTGGCTACACCTTC CASSLAVGVGYTF
. TRBJ1-4 . TRBV7-2 15 TGTGCCAGCAGCCAAGACAGTGTTGTGGATGAAAAACTGTTTTTT CASSQDSVVDEKLFF
. TRBJ1-2 . TRBV5-4 13 TGTGCCAGCAGTTACGAACAGGGTTATGGCTACACCTTC CASSYEQGYGYTF
. TRBJ2-1 TRBD2 TRBV4-3 17 TGCGCCAGCAGCCAAGTTATTAAGCGGGAGTACTACAATGAGCAGTTCTTC CASSQVIKREYYNEQFF
. TRBJ2-3 . TRBV5-1 16 TGCGCCAGCAGCTTGGGAACGGAGGGTTACTTAGATACGCAGTATTTT CASSLGTEGYLDTQYF
. TRBJ2-1 TRBD2 TRBV6-1 16 TGTGCCAGCAGTGGGGGAGGGAGCGGCACCTACAATGAGCAGTTCTTC CASSGGGSGTYNEQFF
. TRBJ1-1 . TRBV5-6 11 TGTGCCAGCAGCTTGGAGAAAGAGGCTTTCTTT CASSLEKEAFF
. TRBJ1-1 . TRBV14 16 TGTGCCAGCAGCCTCAGGGGCTCCCTGGTGGACACTGAAGCTTTCTTT CASSLRGSLVDTEAFF
. TRBJ2-1 TRBD2 TRBV18 16 TGTGCCAGCTCACCGACGATTACTAGCGAAGGGGATGAGCAGTTCTTC CASSPTITSEGDEQFF